Below, one T cell receptor (beta chain) is given with its context. What it binds is not known. No donor had other autoimmune disease, uncontrolled infection, pregnancy or lactation. PBMCs came from roughly 10 ml of fresh peripheral blood. These data originate in a study of Graves' ophthalmopathy and Graves' hyperthyroidism. About the study: Researchers obtained peripheral blood at initial diagnosis, before any treatment had begun.

Germline CDR1 reads MNHEY; CDR2 reads SVGAGI. Trimming cost V 4 bases and J 0 bases, with 10 bases left between them. The CDR3 extends over 16 amino acids. General observations from the study: Detected in blood as well were most expanded thyroid clonotypes with frequency above 0.001.

CDR3 regions of TCR beta were amplified from RNA transcripts. An opening RT-PCR round employed HTBI primers and preceded a second-round multiplex PCR. TCRdb analysed the multiplex PCR reads with MiXCR anew, one entry per CDR3 protein. The repertoire holds about 620,000 distinct CDR3 sequences, with over 20% as singletons. The clonotype originates from a woman aged 18-35 years with stable Graves' hyperthyroidism. Some clones in this sample may be carry-over from other donors' samples. The sequenced material came from peripheral blood. The genes are TRBV6-5 and TRBJ1-6, with D unresolved. CDR3 nucleotides: TGTGCCAGCAGTTTAAGCCCGAGCTCCTATAATTCACCCCTCCACTTT. Amino acid sequence: CASSLSPSSYNSPLHF.